The 2 T cell receptor beta chains in this list originate from one sample, sequenced in a study of cytomegalovirus exposure and HLA in healthy donors. In the PCR, 60 Vbeta and 13 Jbeta primers were used. Assay used: immunoSEQ multiplex PCR; TCRdb lists only in-frame clones, some missing. The data contain 95,000 to 110,000 clones, 60% to 80% of them seen just once; the ten biggest clones take up under 4.5%. The sample was PBMCs. The receptors stem from a man aged 50-60 years in good health and CMV-seropositive.

The J gene is TRBJ2-5, the V gene TRBV7-9, with a tentative D call TRBD2 (5 bases). CDR3 size: 15 residues. The germline V and J ends were trimmed by 3 bases and 1 base, with 12 bases remaining between them. Per germline, CDR1 SEHNR and CDR2 FQNEAQ (reference sequence). CDR3 protein: CASSLSIASQETQYF. CDR3 DNA: TGTGCCAGCAGCTTGAGCATAGCGTCCCAAGAGACCCAGTACTTC.

The V and J genes are TRBV27 and TRBJ2-1; D is possibly TRBD1 (5 bases). V was clipped by 8 bases and J by 0 bases, with 20 bases between them. The CDR3 extends over 17 amino acids. The V gene's germline CDR1 is MNHEY and CDR2 SMNVEV (reference sequence). The CDR3 coding sequence is TGTGCCAGCCGTGGATGGGGCACAGCAAGCTCCTACAATGAGCAGTTCTTC. As protein: CASRGWGTASSYNEQFF.